The T cell receptor (beta chain) described here comes from a study of spatial heterogeneity in lung cancer. Study-level findings and limits: Mutation tallies in tumors tracked expanded intratumoral alpha and beta TCR counts.

This clonotype is deemed medium-sized. Its target is not known. From the 5' RACE reads, TCRdb called clonotypes with MiXCR, one entry per CDR3 protein. The sample has about 3,900 distinct CDR3 sequences, roughly 4.3% seen once. The sample's time point: sample taken at primary tumor resection. The receptor's source is a male donor with early-stage non-small cell lung cancer. The starting material was lung tumor tissue, obtained at surgery.

DNA for the CDR3: TGTGCCAGCAGTCGTTGGACAGGGGCAGATGAGCAGTTCTTC. This codes for CASSRWTGADEQFF. This chain links TRBV12-3 or TRBV12-4 with TRBJ2-1; 9 bases are shared with TRBD1. Trimming cost V 5 bases and J 8 bases; bases outside gene matches: 7. The CDR3 contains 14 residues.